This T cell receptor (beta chain) is from a study of OX40 agonist ivuxolimab in advanced cancers. About the study: Melanoma, hepatocellular carcinoma, head and neck or renal cell cancer occurred in dose-escalation patients. Study conclusions and caveats: Expanded clones were, on average, more numerous in CD8+ T cells than in CD4+.

V lost 6 bases and J lost 1; bases outside the gene matches: 2. The CDR3 is made up of 13 amino acids. Germline V gene sequence: CDR1 LNHDA, CDR2 SQIVND (reference sequence). Some clones are missing from TCRdb's copy, which holds only in-frame ones; the method was immunoSEQ multiplex PCR. The sample carries approximately 60,000 clones, 84% recorded once. Remarks on this clone: Its antigen remains unidentified.

The starting material was CD4+ or CD8+ T cells sorted from blood, obtained in a trial of the OX40 agonist ivuxolimab. The rearrangement links TRBV19 to TRBJ1-2; 7 nucleotides agree with TRBD1. The clonotype was recovered from an adult with an advanced solid tumor such as melanoma, head and neck, liver or kidney cancer. DNA of the CDR3: TGTGCCAGTAGGGGGACAGATAACTATGGCTACACCTTC. Translation gives CASRGTDNYGYTF.